This TCR beta chain originates from a study of T cell responses to AZD1222 COVID-19 vaccine. CDR1 is SGHVS, CDR2 FQNEAQ, per germline. Trimming at V came to 4 bases and at J to 1 base, leaving 6 bases not matched to a gene. CDR3 length equals 15 residues. Sequencing was performed with immunoSEQ multiplex PCR; in TCRdb, only in-frame clones are kept and a portion is missing. The profile shows some 280,000 clones, 94% of them singletons. The sequences come from peripheral blood, collected 28 days after the second AZD1222 dose. The origin of this receptor is an adult who received the AZD1222 COVID-19 vaccine. The chain employs TRBV7-8 and TRBJ2-5; 7 nucleotides agree with TRBD2. Written as DNA, the CDR3 is TGTGCCAGCAGCTACGTTTCTAGCGGCCAAGAGACCCAGTACTTC. It codes for CASSYVSSGQETQYF.